The present TCR beta chain was sequenced within a study of blood T cell repertoires in COVID-19. The overall study: Acute and convalescent COVID-19 samples came from the United States, Italy and Spain. T cells, B-cell-depleted T cells, or PBMCs provided the cDNA or gDNA that served as material.

Original processing notes: How many nucleated cells were present was estimated from reference gene primer amplification. TCRdb's table, derived via immunoSEQ multiplex PCR, lists solely in-frame clones and lacks some. That table supplies the V and J calls and clone size; D and trimming were determined from the DNA. The data show approximately 240,000 clones, 80% to 85% seen once. The J segment lost 3 bases and the V segment lost 3 bases, leaving 10 bases of the junction unmatched. Germline-derived CDR1 and CDR2 are SGHTA and FQGNSA. CDR3 size: 16 residues. The source material was peripheral blood. The sequence derives from a woman of 80 years or more with active or convalescent COVID-19. This chain joins TRBV7-2 and TRBJ1-2; 7 bases match TRBD1. For the CDR3, the DNA is TGTGCCAGCAGCTTGATTACCGGGACAGCCCACTATGGCTACACCTTC. It is translated as CASSLITGTAHYGYTF.